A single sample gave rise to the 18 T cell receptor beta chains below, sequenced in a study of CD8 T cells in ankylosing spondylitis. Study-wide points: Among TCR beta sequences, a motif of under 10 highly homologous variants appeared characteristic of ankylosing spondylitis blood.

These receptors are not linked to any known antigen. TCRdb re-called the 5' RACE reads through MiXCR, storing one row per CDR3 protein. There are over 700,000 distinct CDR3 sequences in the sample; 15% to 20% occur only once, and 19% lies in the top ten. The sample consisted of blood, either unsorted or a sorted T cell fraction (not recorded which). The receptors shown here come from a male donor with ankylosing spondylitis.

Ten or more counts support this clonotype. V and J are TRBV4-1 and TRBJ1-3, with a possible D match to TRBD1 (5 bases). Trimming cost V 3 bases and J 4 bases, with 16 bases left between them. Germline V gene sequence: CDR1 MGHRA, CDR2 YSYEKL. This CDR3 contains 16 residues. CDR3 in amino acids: CASSQLGTARGNTIYF. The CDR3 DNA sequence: TGCGCCAGCAGCCAGCTCGGGACGGCGCGCGGAAACACCATATATTTT.

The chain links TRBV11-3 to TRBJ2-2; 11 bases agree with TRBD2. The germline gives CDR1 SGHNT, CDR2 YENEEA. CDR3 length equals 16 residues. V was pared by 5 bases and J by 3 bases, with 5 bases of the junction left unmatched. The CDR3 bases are TGTGCCAGCAGCACCGGGACTAGCGGATACACCGGGGAGCTGTTTTTT. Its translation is CASSTGTSGYTGELFF.

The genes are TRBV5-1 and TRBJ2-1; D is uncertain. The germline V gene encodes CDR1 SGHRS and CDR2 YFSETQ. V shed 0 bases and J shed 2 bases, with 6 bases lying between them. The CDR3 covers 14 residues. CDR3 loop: CASSLESAYNEQFF. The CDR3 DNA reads TGCGCCAGCAGCTTGGAATCAGCCTACAATGAGCAGTTCTTC.

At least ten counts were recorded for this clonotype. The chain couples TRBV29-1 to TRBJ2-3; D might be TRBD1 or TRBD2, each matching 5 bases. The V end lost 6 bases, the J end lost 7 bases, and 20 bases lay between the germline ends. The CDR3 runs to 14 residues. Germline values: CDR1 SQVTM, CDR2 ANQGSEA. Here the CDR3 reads CSVRPGVRTHTQYF. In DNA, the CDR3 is TGCAGCGTGAGGCCCGGGGTCAGGACACATACGCAGTATTTT.

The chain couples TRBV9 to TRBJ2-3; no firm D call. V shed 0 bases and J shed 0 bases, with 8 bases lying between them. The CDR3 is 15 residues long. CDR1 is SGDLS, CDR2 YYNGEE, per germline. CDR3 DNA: TGTGCCAGCAGCGTAGATGGCCCTAGCACAGATACGCAGTATTTT. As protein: CASSVDGPSTDTQYF.

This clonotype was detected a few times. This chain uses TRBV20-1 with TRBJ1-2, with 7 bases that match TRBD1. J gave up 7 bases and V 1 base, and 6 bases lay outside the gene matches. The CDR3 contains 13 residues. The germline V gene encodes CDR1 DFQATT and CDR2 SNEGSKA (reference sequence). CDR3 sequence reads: CSARVQGLGGYTF. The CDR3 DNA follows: TGCAGTGCTAGAGTACAGGGGTTGGGTGGCTACACCTTC.

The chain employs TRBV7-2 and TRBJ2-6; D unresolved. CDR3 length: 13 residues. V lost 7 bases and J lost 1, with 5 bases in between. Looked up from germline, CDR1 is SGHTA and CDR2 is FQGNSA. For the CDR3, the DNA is TGTGCCAGCACCCATTCTGGGGCCAACGTCCTGACTTTC. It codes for CASTHSGANVLTF.

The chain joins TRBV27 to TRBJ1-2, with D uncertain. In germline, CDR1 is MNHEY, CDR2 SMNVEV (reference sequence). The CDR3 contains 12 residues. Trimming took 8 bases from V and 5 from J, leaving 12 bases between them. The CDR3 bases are TGTGCCAGCGTGGGCAGAGATTATGGCTACACCTTC. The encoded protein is CASVGRDYGYTF.

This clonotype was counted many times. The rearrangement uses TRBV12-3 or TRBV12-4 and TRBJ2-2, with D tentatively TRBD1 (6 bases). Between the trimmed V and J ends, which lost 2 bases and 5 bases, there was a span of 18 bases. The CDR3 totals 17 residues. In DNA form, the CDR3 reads TGTGCCAGCAGTTTATCCCCTTGGACAGTTTTAACCGGGGAGCTGTTTTTT. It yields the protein CASSLSPWTVLTGELFF.

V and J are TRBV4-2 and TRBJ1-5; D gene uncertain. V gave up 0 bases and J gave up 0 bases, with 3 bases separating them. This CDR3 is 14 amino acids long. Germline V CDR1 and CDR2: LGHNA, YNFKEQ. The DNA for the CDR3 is TGTGCCAGCAGCCAAGAGTATAGCAATCAGCCCCAGCATTTT. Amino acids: CASSQEYSNQPQHF.

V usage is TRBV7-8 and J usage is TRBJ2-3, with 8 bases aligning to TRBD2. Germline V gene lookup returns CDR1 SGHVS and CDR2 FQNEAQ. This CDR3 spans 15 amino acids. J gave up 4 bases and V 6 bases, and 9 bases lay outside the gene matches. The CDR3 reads CASRQLAGGADTQYF. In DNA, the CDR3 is TGTGCCAGCAGACAACTGGCGGGGGGAGCAGATACGCAGTATTTT.

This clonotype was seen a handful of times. DNA for the CDR3: TGTGCCACCAGTGACCTCGGGGGCCAAAACAATGAGCAGTTCTTC. Translated: CATSDLGGQNNEQFF. The chain carries TRBV24-1 and TRBJ2-1, with D perhaps being TRBD1 or TRBD2 (6 bases each). V gave up 4 bases and J gave up 5 bases, with 14 bases separating them. Germline V gene data show CDR1 as KGHDR and CDR2 as SFDVKD. The CDR3 is 15 amino acids.

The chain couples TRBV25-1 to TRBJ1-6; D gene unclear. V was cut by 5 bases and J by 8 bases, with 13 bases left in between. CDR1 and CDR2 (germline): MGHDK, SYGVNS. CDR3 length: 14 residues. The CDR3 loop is CASSHGSRYSPLHF. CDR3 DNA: TGTGCCAGCAGTCATGGATCCCGTTATTCACCCCTCCACTTT.

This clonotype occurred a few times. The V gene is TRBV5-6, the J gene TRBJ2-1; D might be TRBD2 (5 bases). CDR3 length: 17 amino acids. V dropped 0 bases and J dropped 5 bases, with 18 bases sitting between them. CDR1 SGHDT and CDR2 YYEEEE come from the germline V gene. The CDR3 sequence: CASSLGSSGAAHNEQFF. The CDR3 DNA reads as TGTGCCAGCAGCTTGGGATCCAGCGGAGCTGCGCACAATGAGCAGTTCTTC.

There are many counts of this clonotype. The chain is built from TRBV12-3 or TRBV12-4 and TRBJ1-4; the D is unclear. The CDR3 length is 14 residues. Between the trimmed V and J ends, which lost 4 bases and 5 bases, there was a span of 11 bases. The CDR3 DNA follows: TGTGCCAGCAGTTCCCGCGGGAGCAATGAAAAACTGTTTTTT. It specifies CASSSRGSNEKLFF.

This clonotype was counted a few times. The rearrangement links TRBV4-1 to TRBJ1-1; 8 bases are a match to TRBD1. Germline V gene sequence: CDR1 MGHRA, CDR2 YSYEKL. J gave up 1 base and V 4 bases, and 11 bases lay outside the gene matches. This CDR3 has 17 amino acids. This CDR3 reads CASSRPTGGSGNTEAFF. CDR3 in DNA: TGCGCCAGCAGCCGACCTACAGGGGGAAGTGGGAACACTGAAGCTTTCTTT.

The CDR3: CASTLDTELNTEAFF. CDR3 sequence (DNA): TGTGCCAGCACCTTGGACACAGAGCTGAACACTGAAGCTTTCTTT. V gene TRBV12-3 or TRBV12-4 combines with J gene TRBJ1-1; tentatively, D is TRBD1 (5 bases). V was trimmed by 7 bases and J by 0 bases, leaving 15 bases between them. The CDR3 is 15 residues long.

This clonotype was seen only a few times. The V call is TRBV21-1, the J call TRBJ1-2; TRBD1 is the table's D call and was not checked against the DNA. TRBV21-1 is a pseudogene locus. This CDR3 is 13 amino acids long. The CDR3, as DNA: TGTGCCAGCAGCACCCGAGGGGGGAATGGCTACACCTTC. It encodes CASSTRGGNGYTF.